This T cell receptor beta chain was captured by sequencing in a study of blood T cell repertoires in COVID-19. Study details: The study drew acute and convalescent COVID-19 samples from the United States, Italy and Spain. The analysed material was cDNA or gDNA that came from T cells, B-cell-depleted T cells, or PBMCs.

In the source study's methods: Reference gene primer amplification yielded estimated nucleated cell counts. Using immunoSEQ multiplex PCR, the repertoire was profiled, and TCRdb retains in-frame clones only, with some absent. That table gives V, J and clone size, and the DNA gave D and trimming. The data show some 220,000 clones, 70% to 90% seen once. CDR3 size: 13 residues. Trimming removed 5 bases from V and 5 bases from J, with 15 bases in between. Looked up from germline, CDR1 is GTSNPN and CDR2 is SVGIG (reference sequence). The chain joins TRBV30 to TRBJ1-2; D not resolved. Sequencing was done on a sample of peripheral blood. The receptor was isolated from a woman between 18 and 29 years old who had recovered from COVID-19. CDR3 nucleotide sequence: TGTGCCTGGTCGACGGGGAGGGCGTATGGCTACACCTTC. Protein product: CAWSTGRAYGYTF.